The 3 T cell receptor beta chains presented below share a single source sample, sequenced in a study of cytomegalovirus exposure and HLA in healthy donors. Primers included in the PCR were 60 Vbeta and 13 Jbeta primers. Measured with immunoSEQ multiplex PCR; TCRdb has only the in-frame clones, and not every one. Of fewer than 200,000 clones listed, 75% to 90% are singletons. Input material: PBMCs. The receptors originated from a man aged 45 to 65 in good health and CMV-seronegative.

V gene TRBV9 combines with J gene TRBJ1-2; 11 bases are shared with TRBD1. The CDR3 runs 14 residues. The trim removed 4 bases at V and 7 bases at J, leaving 6 bases unmatched. Germline V gene lookup returns CDR1 SGDLS and CDR2 YYNGEE. The CDR3 sequence is CASSPPGTGGGYTF. CDR3 nucleotide sequence: TGTGCCAGCAGCCCTCCCGGGACAGGGGGTGGCTACACCTTC.

The chain combines TRBV30 with TRBJ1-6; TRBD1 matches 7 bases. The V segment lost 5 bases and the J segment 6 bases; nucleotides outside the gene matches: 4. This CDR3 is 13 amino acids long. Germline CDR1 reads GTSNPN; CDR2 reads SVGIG (reference sequence). CDR3 nucleotide sequence: TGTGCCTGGTGCGGACAGGCTAATTCACCCCTCCACTTT. Translation: CAWCGQANSPLHF.

The sample holds a few counts of this clone. The chain couples TRBV6-5 to TRBJ1-6; TRBD1 matches at 10 bases. Germline CDR1 reads MNHEY; CDR2 reads SVGAGI. The CDR3 covers 16 residues. Trimming removed 3 bases from V and 8 bases from J; junction bases left unmatched: 7. CDR3 sequence (DNA): TGTGCCAGCAGTTATAGTCGGGGACAGGGGCATTCACCCCTCCACTTT. This translates into CASSYSRGQGHSPLHF.